A selection of T cell receptor beta chains follows, all from one sample in a study of T cell repertoires in cytomegalovirus infection. TCRdb reprocessed the reads via MiXCR and lists one record per CDR3 protein. The sample includes about 180,000 distinct CDR3 sequences, approximately 15% seen only once; the top ten take 25% to 30%. The sample taken for sequencing was PBMCs. The source is a human donor in good health (CMV status not recorded). Some clones in this sample may be carry-over from other donors' samples. Each CDR3 is given with its conserved first and last residue. A D gene is named only where the DNA matches it firmly. Clone size is shown for a subset of rows, as once, few, many or a class of expanded clone.

size	D	J	V	CDR3	DNA
.	.	TRBJ1-1	TRBV29-1	CSVDRAMNTEAFF	TGCAGCGTTGACCGTGCCATGAACACTGAAGCTTTCTTT
many	.	TRBJ1-1	TRBV7-2	CASSLNIEAFF	TGTGCCAGCAGCTTAAATATTGAAGCTTTCTTT
few	.	TRBJ1-2	TRBV24-1	CATSDPRGQGDYGYTF	TGTGCCACCAGTGATCCCCGGGGTCAGGGTGACTATGGCTACACCTTC
many	TRBD1	TRBJ2-7	TRBV7-6	CASGPRLGQGSYEQYF	TGTGCCAGCGGACCCCGACTGGGACAGGGATCCTACGAGCAGTACTTC
.	TRBD1	TRBJ2-7	TRBV28	CASSLQGAMVYEQYF	TGTGCCAGCAGCCTACAGGGGGCGATGGTCTACGAGCAGTACTTC
few	TRBD1	TRBJ1-1	TRBV5-1	CASSLVEGANTEAFF	TGCGCCAGCAGCTTGGTGGAGGGGGCGAACACTGAAGCTTTCTTT
many	TRBD2	TRBJ2-7	TRBV28	CASSIERGAYEQYF	TGTGCCAGCAGTATCGAGCGGGGAGCCTACGAGCAGTACTTC
.	.	TRBJ2-3	TRBV5-1	CASSPQGGSTDTQYF	TGCGCCAGCAGCCCGCAGGGGGGGAGCACAGATACGCAGTATTTT
.	.	TRBJ2-5	TRBV6-1	CASSQSRWAETQYF	TGTGCCAGCAGTCAATCTCGTTGGGCAGAGACCCAGTACTTC
.	.	TRBJ2-7	TRBV11-2	CASSLSYGQYF	TGTGCCAGCAGCCTTTCCTACGGGCAGTACTTC
many	.	TRBJ1-1	TRBV9	CASSVGSSFLNTEAFF	TGTGCCAGCAGCGTAGGGTCCTCTTTTTTGAACACTGAAGCTTTCTTT
many	.	TRBJ1-1	TRBV5-4	CASSLDSGLNTEAFF	TGTGCCAGCAGCTTGGACTCGGGATTGAACACTGAAGCTTTCTTT
.	.	TRBJ1-1	TRBV12-5	CASGPGVTEAFF	TGTGCTAGTGGTCCCGGAGTCACTGAAGCTTTCTTT
many	.	TRBJ2-7	TRBV7-2	CASSWDYEQYF	TGTGCCAGCAGCTGGGACTACGAGCAGTACTTC
few	.	TRBJ1-5	TRBV2	CASSEYVTANQPQHF	TGTGCCAGCAGTGAATATGTGACAGCTAATCAGCCCCAGCATTTT
many	TRBD2	TRBJ2-7	TRBV5-6	CASSLGTSGPYEQYF	TGTGCCAGCAGCTTGGGGACTAGCGGACCCTACGAGCAGTACTTC
few	.	TRBJ1-2	TRBV28	CASRPTGTNYGYTF	TGTGCCAGCAGACCTACAGGGACTAACTATGGCTACACCTTC
many	.	TRBJ1-4	TRBV7-2	CASSPSLIAEKLFF	TGTGCCAGCAGCCCAAGTTTAATTGCAGAAAAACTGTTTTTT
many	TRBD1	TRBJ1-2	TRBV29-1	CSVALVQGGSGYTF	TGCAGCGTCGCCCTCGTACAGGGGGGGTCTGGCTACACCTTC
few	TRBD1	TRBJ1-6	TRBV7-3	CASSFQGGNSPLHF	TGTGCCAGCAGCTTCCAGGGGGGCAATTCACCCCTCCACTTT
.	.	TRBJ1-2	TRBV12-3/TRBV12-4	CASSPGTQNGYTF	TGTGCCAGCAGTCCAGGGACACAGAATGGCTACACCTTC
.	.	TRBJ1-5	TRBV5-1	CASSLAGDNNQPQHF	TGCGCCAGCAGCTTGGCAGGGGATAACAATCAGCCCCAGCATTTT
.	.	TRBJ2-3	TRBV7-3	CASSPEAVTDTQYF	TGTGCCAGCAGCCCCGAGGCGGTCACAGATACGCAGTATTTT
once	.	TRBJ2-5	TRBV7-6	CASSLPGDERETQYF	TGTGCTAGCAGCCTTCCAGGGGACGAGCGGGAGACCCAGTACTTC
many	TRBD1	TRBJ2-7	TRBV12-3/TRBV12-4	CASSSRQGRAYEQYF	TGTGCCAGCAGTTCCCGACAGGGAAGGGCCTACGAGCAGTACTTC
few	.	TRBJ1-1	TRBV20-1	CSARLGQVGTEAFF	TGCAGTGCTAGACTGGGCCAAGTCGGCACTGAAGCTTTCTTT
many	TRBD2	TRBJ2-3	TRBV7-8	CASSSGLARQYF	TGTGCCAGCAGCTCGGGACTAGCAAGGCAGTATTTT
many	.	TRBJ1-1	TRBV7-2	CASSRYGGPNTEAFF	TGTGCCAGCAGCCGATACGGGGGCCCGAACACTGAAGCTTTCTTT
.	.	TRBJ2-1	TRBV6-2/TRBV6-3	CASSYSRPGYEQFF	TGTGCCAGCAGTTACTCTCGACCAGGGTATGAGCAGTTCTTC
many	.	TRBJ2-5	TRBV7-2	CASSLFDRGREETQYF	TGTGCCAGCAGCTTATTTGATAGAGGTAGAGAAGAGACCCAGTACTTC
few	.	TRBJ2-2	TRBV7-3	CASSPREGAGELFF	TGTGCCAGCAGCCCCCGGGAAGGGGCCGGGGAGCTGTTTTTT
many	TRBD2	TRBJ2-1	TRBV28	CASSSPGTSTDNEQFF	TGTGCCAGCAGTTCTCCCGGGACTAGCACCGACAATGAGCAGTTCTTC
few	.	TRBJ2-7	TRBV27	CASSPRDPPPYEQYF	TGTGCCAGCAGTCCCCGTGATCCCCCTCCCTACGAGCAGTACTTC
.	TRBD1	TRBJ2-5	TRBV5-4	CASSLPPSTGARETQYF	TGTGCCAGCAGCTTACCCCCGTCGACAGGGGCGAGAGAGACCCAGTACTTC
many	.	TRBJ1-3	TRBV10-3	CAISNDGNTIYF	TGTGCCATCAGCAACGACGGGAACACCATATATTTT
.	.	TRBJ2-2	TRBV4-1	CASSQGGGQVTGELFF	TGCGCCAGCAGCCAAGGTGGGGGGCAGGTCACCGGGGAGCTGTTTTTT
few	.	TRBJ1-1	TRBV12-3/TRBV12-4	CASSFRKMNTEAFF	TGTGCCAGCAGCTTCCGGAAAATGAACACTGAAGCTTTCTTT
many	.	TRBJ2-2	TRBV7-8	CASSRYRVTGELFF	TGTGCCAGCAGCCGCTACAGGGTTACCGGGGAGCTGTTTTTT
few	TRBD1	TRBJ2-2	TRBV5-8	CASSWSRDRFANTGELFF	TGTGCCAGCAGCTGGTCCCGGGACAGGTTCGCGAACACCGGGGAGCTGTTTTTT
few	TRBD1	TRBJ1-1	TRBV20-1	CSARHGQGGHTEAFF	TGCAGTGCTCGTCATGGACAGGGAGGCCACACTGAAGCTTTCTTT
many	TRBD2	TRBJ2-5	TRBV12-3/TRBV12-4	CASSLLTSGPQETQYF	TGTGCCAGCAGTTTATTGACTAGCGGACCACAAGAGACCCAGTACTTC
many	TRBD1	TRBJ2-7	TRBV7-2	CASSLVTGQGGEQYF	TGTGCCAGCAGCTTAGTGACGGGACAGGGCGGTGAGCAGTACTTC
.	TRBD1	TRBJ2-7	TRBV28	CASRYGQVYEQYF	TGTGCCAGCAGGTATGGACAGGTCTACGAGCAGTACTTC
few	.	TRBJ2-1	TRBV20-1	CSARDRSRQTSMEQFF	TGCAGTGCTAGAGACCGGAGCCGCCAGACTTCAATGGAGCAGTTCTTC
many	.	TRBJ2-1	TRBV7-6	CASEGRAAHRIGYNEQFF	TGTGCCAGCGAAGGTAGGGCGGCCCACCGAATCGGCTACAATGAGCAGTTCTTC
.	TRBD1	TRBJ2-2	TRBV20-1	CSARKQGAGELFF	TGCAGTGCTAGGAAACAGGGGGCCGGGGAGCTGTTTTTT
many	.	TRBJ2-5	TRBV7-3	CASSLVRQETQYF	TGTGCCAGCAGCTTAGTCAGGCAAGAGACCCAGTACTTC
.	TRBD2	TRBJ2-3	TRBV5-6	CASSPLDLTSGSLDTQYF	TGTGCCAGCAGCCCCCTCGACCTAACTAGCGGGAGCTTAGATACGCAGTATTTT
few	TRBD2	TRBJ2-1	TRBV20-1	CSARLAGLDEQFF	TGCAGTGCTAGGCTAGCGGGACTTGATGAGCAGTTCTTC
.	.	TRBJ1-2	TRBV7-9	CASSEDSNYGYTF	TGTGCCAGCAGCGAGGACAGTAACTATGGCTACACCTTC
many	TRBD1	TRBJ2-7	TRBV5-1	CASSVGTAYEQYF	TGCGCCAGCAGCGTCGGGACAGCCTACGAGCAGTACTTC
few	.	TRBJ2-7	TRBV4-2	CASSQSTVIEQYF	TGTGCCAGCAGCCAGTCGACAGTTATCGAGCAGTACTTC
many	.	TRBJ1-1	TRBV28	CASTLPGGLSTEAFF	TGTGCCAGTACCTTACCCGGGGGGTTAAGCACTGAAGCTTTCTTT